These 2 T cell receptor beta chains came from one sample sequenced in a study of vaccination and CD4 T cells after COVID-19. These receptors have no known antigen. Documented treatment: 10-day PBMC culture with coronavirus spike peptide pools or control peptides (ViraFEST assay). Sequence data for DNA of cultured CD4+ T cells were generated by the Oncomine TCR Beta short-read assay. TCRdb analysed the PCR reads with MiXCR anew, one entry per CDR3 protein. The data show 14,000 to 15,000 distinct CDR3 sequences, 40% to 60% seen once. Input material: CD4+ T cells from blood, cultured in vitro. The receptors shown here come from a human donor who had recovered from COVID-19.

This clonotype was seen a handful of times. The rearrangement joins TRBV12-3 or TRBV12-4 to TRBJ2-6; 7 positions agree with TRBD2. The CDR3 spans 12 residues. Unmatched junction bases numbered 0, after V lost 8 bases and J lost 5 bases. CDR3 nucleotides: TGTGCCAGCGGGACTAGGGCCAACGTCCTGACTTTC. Residues: CASGTRANVLTF.

This rearrangement joins TRBV12-3 or TRBV12-4 to TRBJ2-7, with 12 nucleotides matching TRBD2. The CDR3 consists of 15 residues. V dropped 3 bases and J dropped 4; count of bases not matched to a gene: 4. This CDR3 is CASSFAGLAGYEQYF. CDR3 sequence (DNA): TGTGCCAGCAGTTTTGCAGGACTAGCGGGATACGAGCAGTACTTC.